This T cell receptor beta chain emerged from a study of blood T cell repertoires in COVID-19. Some clones are missing from TCRdb's copy, which holds only in-frame ones; the method was immunoSEQ multiplex PCR. This sample has 90,000 or so clones; 75% to 90% occur once, and the top ten carry 1.2%. CDR1 is MNHNY and CDR2 is SVGAGI in the germline V gene (reference sequence). V lost 5 bases to trimming and J lost 2 bases, with 16 bases between them. The CDR3 extends over 15 amino acids. This TCR came from an older man with active or convalescent COVID-19. The specimen was peripheral blood. The V call is TRBV6-6, the J call TRBJ2-7; possibly TRBD1 for D (6 bases). As DNA, the CDR3 is TGTGCCAGCAGTCTACTGACAGGAGGACCCTACGAGCAGTACTTC. As protein: CASSLLTGGPYEQYF.